This TCR beta chain is drawn from a study of blood T cell repertoires in COVID-19. Across the whole study: Italy, Spain and the United States were the sources of the convalescent and acute COVID-19 samples. In each case, the material was cDNA or gDNA derived from T cells, B-cell-depleted T cells, or PBMCs.

In germline, CDR1 is SGHTA, CDR2 FQGNSA. Between the trimmed V and J ends, which lost 0 bases and 1 base, there was a span of 5 bases. The CDR3 contains 14 residues. Authors' processing steps: Amplification of reference gene primers was used by the study to estimate nucleated cell counts. Profiled with immunoSEQ multiplex PCR; TCRdb holds only in-frame clones, not every one. The V and J calls and clone size come from that table; D and trimming were worked out from the DNA. Of about 220,000 clones in the sample, about four fifths are singletons; the top ten hold about 3.9%. Sequencing was performed on peripheral blood. The chain links TRBV7-2 to TRBJ2-3; D uncertain. This receptor was taken from a woman older than 75 with acute or convalescent COVID-19. CDR3 sequence (DNA): TGTGCCAGCAGCTTAGCAATAGGCACAGATACGCAGTATTTT. It is translated as CASSLAIGTDTQYF.